The clone carrying this T cell receptor (beta chain) was observed once. The entry originates in a study of shared clonotypes between healthy human individuals. The germline V gene has CDR1 MGHDK and CDR2 SYGVNS. V lost 2 bases, J lost 7 bases, and 8 bases lay in between. This CDR3 region has 13 residues. Sequenced by immunoSEQ multiplex PCR; TCRdb stores in-frame clones only, minus some. The sample yields a few million clones, just under 95% seen once. Terminally differentiated effector memory CD45RA+ cells were left out of the naive CD8 fraction, which was CD45RO-negative and positively selected for CCR7.

This sequence was found in a man younger than 30 in good health. Some clones in this sample may be carry-over from other donors' samples. The chain uses TRBV25-1 and TRBJ2-2, with D perhaps matching TRBD1 (5 bases). Source material: naive CD8+ T cells from PBMCs. In DNA form, the CDR3 reads TGTGCCAGCAGTGAAGGGGCGGACGGGGAGCTGTTTTTT. This sequence encodes CASSEGADGELFF.